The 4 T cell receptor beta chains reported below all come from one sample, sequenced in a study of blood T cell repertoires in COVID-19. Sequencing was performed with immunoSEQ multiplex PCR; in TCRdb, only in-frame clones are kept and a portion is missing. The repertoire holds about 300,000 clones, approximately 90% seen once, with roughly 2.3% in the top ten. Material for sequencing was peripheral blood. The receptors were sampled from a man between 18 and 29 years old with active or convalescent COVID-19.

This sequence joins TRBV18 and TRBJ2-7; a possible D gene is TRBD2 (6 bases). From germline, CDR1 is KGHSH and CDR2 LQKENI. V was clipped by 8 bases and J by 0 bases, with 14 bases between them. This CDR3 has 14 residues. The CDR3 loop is CASKTEGSSYEQYF. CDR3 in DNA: TGTGCCAGCAAAACGGAGGGTAGCTCCTACGAGCAGTACTTC.

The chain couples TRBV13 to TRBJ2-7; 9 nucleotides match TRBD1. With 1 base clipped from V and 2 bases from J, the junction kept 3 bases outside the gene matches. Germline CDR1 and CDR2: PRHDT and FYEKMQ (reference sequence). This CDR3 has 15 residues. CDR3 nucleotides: TGTGCCAGCAGCTTAGTGGGACAGGGAACCTACGAGCAGTACTTC. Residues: CASSLVGQGTYEQYF.

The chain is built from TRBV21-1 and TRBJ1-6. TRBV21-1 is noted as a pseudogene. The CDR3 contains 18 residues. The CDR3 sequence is CASSRPLHWGVPQSPLHF. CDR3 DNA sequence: TGTGCCAGCAGCAGACCACTACACTGGGGGGTGCCTCAATCACCCCTCCACTTT.

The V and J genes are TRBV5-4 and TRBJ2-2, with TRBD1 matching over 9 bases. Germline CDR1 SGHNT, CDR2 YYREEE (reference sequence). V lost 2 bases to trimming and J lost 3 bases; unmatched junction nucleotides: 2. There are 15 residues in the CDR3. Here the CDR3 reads CASSFRQGDTGELFF. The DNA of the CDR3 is TGTGCCAGCAGCTTTAGACAGGGGGACACCGGGGAGCTGTTTTTT.